This TCR beta chain appears in the sequencing data of a study of T cell repertoires in cytomegalovirus infection. Study context: Use of recently identified HLA-C-restricted and well-studied HLA-B-restricted CMV epitopes was part of the study. Public TCR beta signatures indicated both CMV infection and matching HLA type.

The CDR3 consists of 16 residues. Germline V CDR1 and CDR2: SGHAT, FQNNGV. Trimming at V came to 0 bases and at J to 5 bases, leaving 8 bases not matched to a gene. The study's findings and limits: The study found HLA-C-restricted CMV-specific TCR beta clonotypes dominating the ex vivo response. People with CMV and the relevant HLA were identified by cumulative public TCR beta family frequency.

In its sample, this clonotype was seen a few times. Its antigen is not known. MiXCR, applied by TCRdb to the reads, yields one record per CDR3 protein. The sample lists nearly 700,000 distinct CDR3 sequences; around 30% were seen once. The sequences come from cultured PBMCs, collected from culture after CMV antigen stimulation. This clonotype originated in a human donor in good health (CMV status not recorded). Some clones in this sample may be carry-over from other donors' samples. J is TRBJ2-5 and V is TRBV11-2, with 8 bases lining up with TRBD2. Here the CDR3 reads CASSLDERESRETQYF. The CDR3 DNA reads TGTGCCAGCAGCTTAGACGAGCGGGAGAGCCGGGAGACCCAGTACTTC.